The TCR beta chain under discussion was sequenced for a study of cytomegalovirus exposure and HLA in healthy donors. Broader study findings: The investigators catalogued 150 or so TCR beta chains as cytomegalovirus-associated. Associated with HLA alleles at 0.05 false discovery rate in a later analysis were some 16,000 TCR beta sequences. Sequencing likely caused a cluster of highly shared sequence variants. When a later analysis compared HLA-associated TCR beta chains with equally common others, the HLA-associated chains turned out to be more clonally expanded and to have lower generation probabilities.

With 60 Vbeta and 13 Jbeta primers, the PCR was carried out. Data came from immunoSEQ multiplex PCR; TCRdb stores just in-frame clones and leaves some out. This sample has more than 150,000 clones; about 83% occur once, and the top ten carry 6%. The J segment lost 5 bases and the V segment lost 7 bases, leaving 6 bases of the junction unmatched. The CDR3 is 14 amino acids. Germline-derived CDR1 and CDR2 are MNHEY and SVGAGI. A remark on this clone: What it binds is not known.

The receptor was isolated from a woman aged 25 to 39 in good health and CMV-seropositive. This chain joins TRBV6-5 and TRBJ2-3, with TRBD2 matching 10 bases. The sequenced sample was PBMCs. The CDR3 is CASIAASGGDTQYF. CDR3 in DNA: TGTGCCAGCATCGCGGCTAGCGGGGGAGATACGCAGTATTTT.